The 13 T cell receptor beta chains in this list originate from one sample, sequenced in a study of T cell responses to AZD1222 COVID-19 vaccine listed by TCRdb under 2021. Libraries were built with the immunoSEQ multiplex PCR assay. Held by TCRdb, this immuneACCESS table contains in-frame sequences only and omits some clones. Under half of the omission traces to an unresolved V gene where checked; the cause of the rest is unknown. The sample table holds approximately 150,000 clones, of which roughly 90% were seen once. Approximately 1.6% of the sample rests with the top ten. The sample's time point label, decoded: about 28 days (+/-7) after the second vaccine dose. The specimen was peripheral blood, collected 28 days after the second AZD1222 dose. These receptors all come from an adult who received the AZD1222 COVID-19 vaccine.

This clone has a single count. J is TRBJ1-6 and V is TRBV15, with D hard to call. The germline CDR1 and CDR2 sequences are LNHNV and YYDKDF (reference sequence). The CDR3 runs to 16 residues. The ends were cut back, 0 bases at V and 4 bases at J, with 10 bases in the middle. CDR3 in amino acids: CATSRESQAYNSPLHF. The CDR3 DNA is TGTGCCACCAGCAGAGAGAGCCAGGCATATAATTCACCCCTCCACTTT.

This rearrangement joins TRBV2 to TRBJ2-5; perhaps TRBD2 as D (5 bases). The germline V gene has CDR1 SNHLY and CDR2 FYNNEI. V shed 8 bases and J shed 3 bases, with 13 bases lying between them. The CDR3 is 13 residues long. CDR3 amino acids: CASSLTREETQYF. In DNA, the CDR3 is TGTGCCAGCTCCCTAACGCGGGAAGAGACCCAGTACTTC.

The chain links TRBV7-6 to TRBJ2-7, with 12 bases lining up with TRBD2. The germline gives CDR1 SGHVS, CDR2 FNYEAQ. V was pared by 6 bases and J by 4 bases, with 7 bases of the junction left unmatched. The CDR3 extends over 15 amino acids. The CDR3 is CASSPTSGSVYEQYF. The DNA for the CDR3 is TGTGCCAGCAGTCCGACTAGCGGGAGTGTATACGAGCAGTACTTC.

This chain connects TRBV29-1 to TRBJ1-1, with 10 bases that match TRBD1. Germline-derived CDR1 and CDR2 are SQVTM and ANQGSEA. V was clipped by 7 bases and J by 5 bases; unmatched bases: 13. The CDR3 extends over 15 amino acids. The CDR3 DNA sequence: TGCAGCGCTGCCCGTCGGGACAGGGGCGTGACTGAAGCTTTCTTT. Its protein is CSAARRDRGVTEAFF.

The sample holds a few counts of this clone. The chain couples TRBV25-1 to TRBJ1-2, with D hard to call. Per the germline V gene, CDR1 is MGHDK and CDR2 is SYGVNS. This CDR3 contains 14 residues. V lost 6 bases to trimming and J lost 7 bases, with 18 bases between them. The DNA of the CDR3 is TGTGCCAGCAGGGATACCGAGTTGACTGGTGGCTACACCTTC. Protein product: CASRDTELTGGYTF.

V usage is TRBV27 and J usage is TRBJ2-2, with TRBD2 matching over 7 bases. Germline CDR1 reads MNHEY; CDR2 reads SMNVEV (reference sequence). Trimming at V came to 7 bases and at J to 4 bases, leaving 15 bases not matched to a gene. The CDR3 totals 17 residues. The CDR3 DNA sequence: TGTGCCAGCAACCGCGGGGAGGGAGGTTACAGCACCGGGGAGCTGTTTTTT. Protein sequence: CASNRGEGGYSTGELFF.

The V call is TRBV5-4, the J call TRBJ2-7, with 9 bases lining up with TRBD1. J was trimmed by 6 bases and V by 4 bases; bases with no gene match: 8. The germline CDR1 and CDR2 sequences are SGHNT and YYREEE (reference sequence). The length of the CDR3 is 14 residues. The CDR3 region has the DNA TGTGCCAGCAGCCAGCTACAGGGGGCTAGCGAGCAGTACTTC. Translating gives CASSQLQGASEQYF.

V is TRBV3-1 (or the pseudogene TRBV3-2) and J is TRBJ1-1; TRBD1 matches at 7 bases. CDR3 length: 13 residues. CDR1 is LGHDT and CDR2 is YNNKEL in the germline V gene (reference sequence). The J segment lost 5 bases and the V segment lost 6 bases, leaving 6 bases of the junction unmatched. The CDR3 here is CASSSTGVTEAFF. The CDR3 coding sequence is TGTGCCAGCAGTTCTACAGGGGTGACTGAAGCTTTCTTT.

Regarding this clone: In the same sample, other DNA sequences code for this CDR3. V and J are TRBV7-8 and TRBJ1-1; TRBD1 matches at 7 bases. Trimming cost V 3 bases and J 1 base; bases outside gene matches: 5. This CDR3 is 15 amino acids long. Germline lookup yields CDR1 SGHVS and CDR2 FQNEAQ. The DNA of the CDR3 is TGTGCCAGCAGCTTGGGGCAGGGGGGGAACACTGAAGCTTTCTTT. It translates to CASSLGQGGNTEAFF.

The chain recombines TRBV5-1 with TRBJ2-3, with 10 bases fitting TRBD1. V shed 3 bases and J 5 bases; nucleotides not matched to a gene: 12. Germline V gene data show CDR1 as SGHRS and CDR2 as YFSETQ. The CDR3 length is 17 residues. The CDR3 loop reads CASSSLTGTGERDTQYF. CDR3 bases: TGCGCCAGCAGCTCATTAACCGGGACAGGGGAAAGAGATACGCAGTATTTT.

V usage is TRBV15 and J usage is TRBJ1-2; the D is unclear. CDR1 and CDR2 from the germline V gene are LNHNV and YYDKDF (reference sequence). The CDR3 runs 15 residues. Trimming took off 0 bases at V and 4 bases at J, with 12 bases between the two ends. CDR3 sequence (DNA): TGTGCCACCAGCAGAGATTTTGCCCAAAGCTATGGCTACACCTTC. This encodes CATSRDFAQSYGYTF.

The chain uses TRBV3-1 (or the pseudogene TRBV3-2) and TRBJ2-1; TRBD2 matches 8 bases. V gave up 7 bases and J gave up 3 bases; unmatched junction bases: 5. The CDR3 runs to 14 residues. The germline V gene has CDR1 LGHDT and CDR2 YNNKEL (reference sequence). The DNA of the CDR3 is TGTGCCAGCACCCTAGCGGGCCTCTACAATGAGCAGTTCTTC. Translating gives CASTLAGLYNEQFF.

This clone was seen more than once but under ten times. The chain is built from TRBV28 and TRBJ1-5, with D possibly matching TRBD1 (5 bases). CDR1 and CDR2 from the germline V gene are MDHEN and SYDVKM. The ends were cut back, 9 bases at V and 2 bases at J, with 17 bases in the middle. The CDR3 consists of 15 residues. DNA for the CDR3: TGTGCCAGTAGTACCCCGGGCAGGGGCAATCAGCCCCAGCATTTT. Protein sequence: CASSTPGRGNQPQHF.